This record concerns one TCR beta chain sequence. Antigen: not known. The sample comes from a study of shared clonotypes between healthy human individuals. Study observations and caveats: Non-shared clonotypes had lower generation probabilities than those shared by all four donors.

The assay was carried out at the deep level. This table comes from immunoSEQ multiplex PCR, and its TCRdb copy is limited to in-frame clones, with some not included. The table records approximately 740,000 clones, 80% to 95% of them present only once. Cells designated naive CD8 were CD45RO-negative and were positively selected for CCR7, with terminally differentiated effector memory CD45RA+ cells excluded. Trimming took 5 bases from V and 7 from J, leaving 12 bases between them. Germline values: CDR1 MNHEY, CDR2 SMNVEV (reference sequence). This CDR3 contains 13 residues. Sequencing was carried out using naive CD8+ T cells sorted from blood. The V call is TRBV27, the J call TRBJ1-5; the D gene is possibly TRBD1 (5 bases). The sequence derives from a man aged 30-40 years in good health. CDR3 loop: CASSPQDRQPQHF. The CDR3 DNA reads as TGTGCCAGCAGTCCACAGGATAGGCAGCCCCAGCATTTT.